This TCR beta chain was captured in a study of T-cell reconstitution after alpha-beta-depleted transplantation in children. This clonotype was observed a few times. Its antigen is not identified. CDR3 length equals 16 residues. Germline CDR1 and CDR2: SGHTA and FQGNSA. Trimming took off 4 bases at V and 4 bases at J, with 19 bases between the two ends. Study-wide points: Reports say that about two months after transplant, the alpha-beta T cells came out of several hundred graft clones that had expanded. The origin of high day-60 TCRbeta diversity in some patients lay in surviving recipient T cells and thymic progenitors. A year had passed since transplant, and T-cell counts and diversity by then came mostly from newly produced T cells.

Unique molecular identifiers were incorporated during preparation of the TCRbeta library. TCRdb reprocessed the PCR reads via MiXCR and lists one record per CDR3 protein. The sample records more than 500,000 distinct CDR3 sequences, about an eighth being singletons. The clonotype was recovered from a female patient between 2 and 15 years old who had a stem cell transplant for aplastic anemia, so the T cells may come from the graft donor. The source was PBMCs, mostly from graft donor cells, collected 180 days after TCRalphabeta/CD19-depleted stem cell transplant. The chain combines TRBV7-2 with TRBJ2-5, with a weak D call TRBD1 (7 bases). The CDR3 reads CASSSSRRGLGETQYF. The CDR3 coding sequence is TGTGCCAGCAGCTCGTCGAGGAGGGGGCTAGGAGAGACCCAGTACTTC.